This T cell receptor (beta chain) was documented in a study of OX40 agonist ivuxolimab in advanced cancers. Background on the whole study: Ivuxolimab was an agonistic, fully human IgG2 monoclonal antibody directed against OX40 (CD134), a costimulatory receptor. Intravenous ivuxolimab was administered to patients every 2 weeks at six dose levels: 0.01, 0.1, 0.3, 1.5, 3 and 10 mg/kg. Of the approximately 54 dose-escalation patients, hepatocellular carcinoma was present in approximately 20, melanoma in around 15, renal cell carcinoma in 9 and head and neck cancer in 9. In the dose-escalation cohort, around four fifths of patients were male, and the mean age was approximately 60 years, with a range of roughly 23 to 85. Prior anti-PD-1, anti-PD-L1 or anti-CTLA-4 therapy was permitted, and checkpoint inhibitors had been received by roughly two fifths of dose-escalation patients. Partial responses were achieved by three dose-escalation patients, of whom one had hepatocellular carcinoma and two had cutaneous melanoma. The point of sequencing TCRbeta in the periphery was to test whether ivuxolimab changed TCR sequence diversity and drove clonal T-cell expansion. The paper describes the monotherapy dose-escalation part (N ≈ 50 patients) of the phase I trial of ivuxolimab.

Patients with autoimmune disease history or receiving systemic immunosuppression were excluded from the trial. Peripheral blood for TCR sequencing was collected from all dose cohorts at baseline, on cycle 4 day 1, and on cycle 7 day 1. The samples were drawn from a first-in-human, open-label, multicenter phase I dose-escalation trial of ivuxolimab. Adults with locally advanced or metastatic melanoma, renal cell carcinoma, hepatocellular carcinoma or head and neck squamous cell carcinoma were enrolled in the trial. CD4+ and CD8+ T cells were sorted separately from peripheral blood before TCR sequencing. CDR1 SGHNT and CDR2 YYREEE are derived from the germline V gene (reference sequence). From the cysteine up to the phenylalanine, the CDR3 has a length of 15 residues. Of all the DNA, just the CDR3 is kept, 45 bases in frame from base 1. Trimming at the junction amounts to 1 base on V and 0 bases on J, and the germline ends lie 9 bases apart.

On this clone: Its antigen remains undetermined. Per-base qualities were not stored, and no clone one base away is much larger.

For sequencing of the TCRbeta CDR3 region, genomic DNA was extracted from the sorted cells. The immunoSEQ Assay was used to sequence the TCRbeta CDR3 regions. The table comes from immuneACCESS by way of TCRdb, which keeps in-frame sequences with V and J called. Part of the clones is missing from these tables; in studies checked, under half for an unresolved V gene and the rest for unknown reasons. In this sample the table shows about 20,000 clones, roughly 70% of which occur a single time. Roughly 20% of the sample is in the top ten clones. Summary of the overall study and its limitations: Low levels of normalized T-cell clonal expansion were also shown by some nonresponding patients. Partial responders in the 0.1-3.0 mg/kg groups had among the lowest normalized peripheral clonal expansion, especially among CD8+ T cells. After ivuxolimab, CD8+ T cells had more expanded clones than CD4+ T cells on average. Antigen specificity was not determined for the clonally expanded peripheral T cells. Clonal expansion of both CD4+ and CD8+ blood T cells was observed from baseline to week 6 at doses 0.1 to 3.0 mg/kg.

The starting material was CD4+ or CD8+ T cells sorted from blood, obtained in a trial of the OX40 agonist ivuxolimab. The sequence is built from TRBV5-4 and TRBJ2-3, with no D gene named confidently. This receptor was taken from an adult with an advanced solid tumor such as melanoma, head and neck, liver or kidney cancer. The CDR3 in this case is CASSLFVLSTDTQYF. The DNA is TGTGCCAGCAGCTTGTTCGTACTCAGCACAGATACGCAGTATTTT.